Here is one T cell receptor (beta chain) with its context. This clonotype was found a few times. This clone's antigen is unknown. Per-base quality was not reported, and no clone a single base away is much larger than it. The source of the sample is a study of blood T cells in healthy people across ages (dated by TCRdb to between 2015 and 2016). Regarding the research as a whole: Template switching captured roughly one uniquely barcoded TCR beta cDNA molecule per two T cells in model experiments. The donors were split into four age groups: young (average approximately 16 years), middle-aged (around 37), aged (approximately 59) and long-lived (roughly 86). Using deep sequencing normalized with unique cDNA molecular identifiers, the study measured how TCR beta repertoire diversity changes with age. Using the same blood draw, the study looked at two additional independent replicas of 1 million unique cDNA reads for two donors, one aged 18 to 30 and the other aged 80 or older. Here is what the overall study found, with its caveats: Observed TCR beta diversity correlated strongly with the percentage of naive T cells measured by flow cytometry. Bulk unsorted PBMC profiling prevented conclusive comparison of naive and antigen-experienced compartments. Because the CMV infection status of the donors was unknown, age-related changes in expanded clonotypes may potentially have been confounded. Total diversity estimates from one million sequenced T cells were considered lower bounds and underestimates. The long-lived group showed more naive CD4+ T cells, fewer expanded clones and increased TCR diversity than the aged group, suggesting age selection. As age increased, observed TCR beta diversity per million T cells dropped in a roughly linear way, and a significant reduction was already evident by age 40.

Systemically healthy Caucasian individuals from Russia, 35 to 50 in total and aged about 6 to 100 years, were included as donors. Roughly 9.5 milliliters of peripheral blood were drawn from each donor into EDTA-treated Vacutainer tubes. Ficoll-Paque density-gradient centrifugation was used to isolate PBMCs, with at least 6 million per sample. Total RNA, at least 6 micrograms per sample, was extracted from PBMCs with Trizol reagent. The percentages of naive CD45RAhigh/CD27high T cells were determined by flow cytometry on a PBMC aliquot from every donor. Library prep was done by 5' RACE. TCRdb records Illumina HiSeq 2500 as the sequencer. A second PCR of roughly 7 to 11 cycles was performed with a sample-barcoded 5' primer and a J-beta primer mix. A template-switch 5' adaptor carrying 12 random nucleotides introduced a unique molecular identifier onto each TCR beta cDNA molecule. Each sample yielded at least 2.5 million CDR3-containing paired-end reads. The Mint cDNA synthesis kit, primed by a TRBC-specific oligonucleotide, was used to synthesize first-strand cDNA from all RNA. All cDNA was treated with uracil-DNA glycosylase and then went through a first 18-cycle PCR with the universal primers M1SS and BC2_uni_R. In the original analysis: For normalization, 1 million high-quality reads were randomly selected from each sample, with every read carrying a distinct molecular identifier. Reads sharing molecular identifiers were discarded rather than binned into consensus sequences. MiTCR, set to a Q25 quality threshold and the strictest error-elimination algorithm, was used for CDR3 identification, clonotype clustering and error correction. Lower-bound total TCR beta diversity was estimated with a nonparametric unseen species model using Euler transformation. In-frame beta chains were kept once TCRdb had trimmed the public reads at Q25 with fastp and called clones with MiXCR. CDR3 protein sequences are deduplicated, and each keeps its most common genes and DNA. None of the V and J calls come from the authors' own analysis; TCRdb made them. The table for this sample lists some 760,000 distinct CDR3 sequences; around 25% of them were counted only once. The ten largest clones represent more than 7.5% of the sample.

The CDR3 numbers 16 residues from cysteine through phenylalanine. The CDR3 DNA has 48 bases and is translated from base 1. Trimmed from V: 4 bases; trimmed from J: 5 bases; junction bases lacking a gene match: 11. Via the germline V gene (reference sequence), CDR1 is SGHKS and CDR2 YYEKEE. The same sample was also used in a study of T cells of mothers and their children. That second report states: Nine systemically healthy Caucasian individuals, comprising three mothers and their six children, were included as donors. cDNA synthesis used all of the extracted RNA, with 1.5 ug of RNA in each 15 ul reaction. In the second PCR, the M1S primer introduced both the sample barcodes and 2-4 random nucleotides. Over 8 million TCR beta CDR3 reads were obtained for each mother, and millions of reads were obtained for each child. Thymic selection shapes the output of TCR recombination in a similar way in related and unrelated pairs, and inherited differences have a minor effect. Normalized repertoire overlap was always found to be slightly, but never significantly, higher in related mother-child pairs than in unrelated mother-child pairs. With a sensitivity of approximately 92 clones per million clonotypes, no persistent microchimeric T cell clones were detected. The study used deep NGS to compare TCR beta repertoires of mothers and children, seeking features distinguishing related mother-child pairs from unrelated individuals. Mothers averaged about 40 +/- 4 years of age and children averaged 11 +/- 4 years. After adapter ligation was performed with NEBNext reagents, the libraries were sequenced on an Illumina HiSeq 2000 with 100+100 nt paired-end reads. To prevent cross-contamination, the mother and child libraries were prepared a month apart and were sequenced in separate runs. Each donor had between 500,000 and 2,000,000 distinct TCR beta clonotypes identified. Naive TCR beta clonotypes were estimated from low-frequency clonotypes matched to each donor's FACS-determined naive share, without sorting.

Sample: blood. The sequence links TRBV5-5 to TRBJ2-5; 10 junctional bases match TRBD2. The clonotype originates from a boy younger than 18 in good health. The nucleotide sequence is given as TGTGCCAGCAGCCCCAGGGTAGGGGGACTAGCGGAGACCCAGTACTTC. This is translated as CASSPRVGGLAETQYF.